This note documents a single TCR beta chain sequence. Its target is not known. Though nominally healthy at sampling, donors likely had unrecorded immune exposures. CDR1 SQVTM and CDR2 ANQGSEA come from the germline V gene. There are 12 residues in the CDR3. V was clipped by 0 bases and J by 6 bases, with 8 bases between them. The record originates from a study of cytomegalovirus exposure and HLA in healthy donors. Looking at the study overall: Researchers previously reported finding roughly 120 million unique TCR beta sequences from approximately 200 million T cells. Study-wide results and limits: No immune exposure information besides CMV serostatus was available. Rarity marked most TCR sequences, yet some public TCRs occurred in many donors.

Primers: 60 Vbeta forward and 13 Jbeta reverse. Sequencing was performed with immunoSEQ multiplex PCR; in TCRdb, only in-frame clones are kept and a portion is missing. The sample records 150,000 to 180,000 clones, 80% being singletons. The receptor was derived from a man aged 30 to 45 in good health and CMV-seropositive. The chain uses TRBV29-1 and TRBJ1-1; D is perhaps TRBD1 (5 bases). Sample: PBMCs. The CDR3 sequence: CSVEDPGAEAFF. CDR3 DNA: TGCAGCGTTGAAGATCCGGGGGCTGAAGCTTTCTTT.